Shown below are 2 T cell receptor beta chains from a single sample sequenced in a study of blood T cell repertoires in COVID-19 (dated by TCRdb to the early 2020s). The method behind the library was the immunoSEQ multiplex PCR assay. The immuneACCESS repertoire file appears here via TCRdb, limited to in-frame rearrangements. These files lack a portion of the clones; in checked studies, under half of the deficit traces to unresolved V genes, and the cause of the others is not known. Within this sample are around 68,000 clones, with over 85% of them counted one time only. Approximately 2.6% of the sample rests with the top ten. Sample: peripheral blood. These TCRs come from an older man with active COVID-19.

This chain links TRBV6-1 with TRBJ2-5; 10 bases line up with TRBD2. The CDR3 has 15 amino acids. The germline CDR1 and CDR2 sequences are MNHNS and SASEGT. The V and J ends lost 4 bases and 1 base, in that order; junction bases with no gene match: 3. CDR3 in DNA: TGTGCCAGCAGTGTAGCTAGCGGGAGCCAAGAGACCCAGTACTTC. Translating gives CASSVASGSQETQYF.

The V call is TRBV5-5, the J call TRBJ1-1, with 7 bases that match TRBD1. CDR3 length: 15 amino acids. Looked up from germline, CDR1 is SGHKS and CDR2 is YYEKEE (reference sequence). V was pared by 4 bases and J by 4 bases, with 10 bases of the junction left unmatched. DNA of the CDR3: TGTGCCAGCAGCCCCCCGGGAGGGGGCTTCACTGAAGCTTTCTTT. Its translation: CASSPPGGGFTEAFF.